Presented here are 4 T cell receptor beta chains from one specimen sequenced in a study of T cell responses to AZD1222 COVID-19 vaccine. Profiled with immunoSEQ multiplex PCR; TCRdb holds only in-frame clones, not every one. The sample contains 120,000 or so clones, roughly 85% of which appear only once. This material consisted of peripheral blood, taken on day 0 of AZD1222 vaccination. The receptors stem from an adult in good health.

The chain carries TRBV7-2 and TRBJ1-2, with D possibly being TRBD1 (6 bases). CDR3 length equals 13 residues. V lost 5 bases, J lost 3 bases, and 10 bases lay in between. In germline, CDR1 is SGHTA, CDR2 FQGNSA. DNA of the CDR3: TGTGCCAGCAGCCCTGGGGGCTACTATGGCTACACCTTC. Its protein is CASSPGGYYGYTF.

V gene TRBV10-3 combines with J gene TRBJ2-3; 11 bases are shared with TRBD2. The V segment lost 7 bases and the J segment 0 bases; nucleotides outside the gene matches: 6. This CDR3 is 16 amino acids long. CDR1 and CDR2 from the germline V gene are ENHRY and SYGVKD. CDR3 in DNA: TGTGCCATCAACCTCGGGACTAGCGGTAGCACAGATACGCAGTATTTT. Its translation: CAINLGTSGSTDTQYF.

The V and J genes are TRBV9 and TRBJ2-7, with a weak D call TRBD1 (6 bases). Germline V gene data show CDR1 as SGDLS and CDR2 as YYNGEE. The V and J ends lost 3 bases and 0 bases respectively, with 10 bases between them. The CDR3 covers 14 residues. The CDR3 reads CASSGDRSSYEQYF. The DNA for the CDR3 is TGTGCCAGCAGCGGAGACAGGAGCTCCTACGAGCAGTACTTC.

J is TRBJ2-7 and V is TRBV11-1, with D possibly matching TRBD2 (5 bases). The V end was cut by 2 bases, the J end by 7 bases, with 6 bases between. The CDR3 runs 11 residues. Germline V CDR1 and CDR2: SGHAT, FQDESV (reference sequence). The CDR3 nucleotides read TGTGCCAGCAGCTTATCGGGGGAGCAGTACTTC. Residues: CASSLSGEQYF.